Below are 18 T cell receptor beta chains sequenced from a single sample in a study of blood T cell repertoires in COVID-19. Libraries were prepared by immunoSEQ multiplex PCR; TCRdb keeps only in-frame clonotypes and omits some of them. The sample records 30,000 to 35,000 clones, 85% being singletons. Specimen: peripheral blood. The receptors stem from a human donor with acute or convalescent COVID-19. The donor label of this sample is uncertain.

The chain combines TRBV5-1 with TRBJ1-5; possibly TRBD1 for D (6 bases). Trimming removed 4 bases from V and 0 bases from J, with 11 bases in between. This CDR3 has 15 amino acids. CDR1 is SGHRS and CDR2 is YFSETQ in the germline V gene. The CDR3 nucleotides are TGCGCCAGCAGCCCGGACAGCTATAGCAATCAGCCCCAGCATTTT. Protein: CASSPDSYSNQPQHF.

CDR3 region: CASSQKQGQHEQYF. The CDR3 nucleotides are TGTGCCAGCAGCCAGAAACAGGGTCAGCACGAGCAGTACTTC. This chain connects TRBV4-2 to TRBJ2-7; the D gene is possibly TRBD1 (6 bases). Looked up from germline, CDR1 is LGHNA and CDR2 is YNFKEQ. With 3 bases removed from V and 5 bases from J, the gap between germline ends came to 14 bases. CDR3 length equals 14 residues.

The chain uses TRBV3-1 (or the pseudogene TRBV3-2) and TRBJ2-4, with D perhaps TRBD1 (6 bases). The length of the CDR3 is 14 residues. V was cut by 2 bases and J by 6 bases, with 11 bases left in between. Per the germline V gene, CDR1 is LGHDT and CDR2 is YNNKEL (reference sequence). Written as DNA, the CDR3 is TGTGCCAGCAGCCAACAGGGGACCTCAAACATTCAGTACTTC. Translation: CASSQQGTSNIQYF.

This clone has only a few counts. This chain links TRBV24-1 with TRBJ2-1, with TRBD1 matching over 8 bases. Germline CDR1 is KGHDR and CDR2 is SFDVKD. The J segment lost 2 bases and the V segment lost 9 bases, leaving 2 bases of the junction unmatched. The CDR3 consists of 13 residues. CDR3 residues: CATGQGTYNEQFF. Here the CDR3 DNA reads TGTGCCACCGGACAGGGAACCTACAATGAGCAGTTCTTC.

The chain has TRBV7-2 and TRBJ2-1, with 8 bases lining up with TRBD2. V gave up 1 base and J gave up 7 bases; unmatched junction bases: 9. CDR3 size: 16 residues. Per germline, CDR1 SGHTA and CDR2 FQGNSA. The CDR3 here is CASSLVLSGSRNEQFF. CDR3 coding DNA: TGTGCCAGCAGCTTAGTTCTAAGCGGGAGTAGGAATGAGCAGTTCTTC. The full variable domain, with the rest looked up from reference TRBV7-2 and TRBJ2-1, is GAGVSQSPSNKVTEKGKDVELRCDPISGHTALYWYRQSLGQGLEFLIYFQGNSAPDKSGLPSDRFSAERTGGSVSTLTIQRTQQEDSAVYLCASSLVLSGSRNEQFFGPGTRLTVL.

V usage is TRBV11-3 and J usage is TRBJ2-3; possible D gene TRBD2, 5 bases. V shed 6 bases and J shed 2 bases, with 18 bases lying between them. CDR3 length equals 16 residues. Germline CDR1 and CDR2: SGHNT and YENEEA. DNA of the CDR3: TGTGCCAGCAGTCCCTCTCTGGCTAGCTTCACAGATACGCAGTATTTT. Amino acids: CASSPSLASFTDTQYF.

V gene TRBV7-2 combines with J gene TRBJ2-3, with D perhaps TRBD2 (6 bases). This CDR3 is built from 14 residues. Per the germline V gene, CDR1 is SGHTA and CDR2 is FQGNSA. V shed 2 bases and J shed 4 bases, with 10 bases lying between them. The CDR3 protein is CASSLLGTSDTQYF. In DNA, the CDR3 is TGTGCCAGCAGCTTATTGGGGACTTCAGATACGCAGTATTTT.

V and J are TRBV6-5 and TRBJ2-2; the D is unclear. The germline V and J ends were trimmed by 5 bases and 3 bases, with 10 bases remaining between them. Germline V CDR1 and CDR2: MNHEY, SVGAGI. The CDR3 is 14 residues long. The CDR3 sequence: CASSTDFYTGELFF. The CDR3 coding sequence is TGTGCCAGCAGTACTGACTTCTACACCGGGGAGCTGTTTTTT.

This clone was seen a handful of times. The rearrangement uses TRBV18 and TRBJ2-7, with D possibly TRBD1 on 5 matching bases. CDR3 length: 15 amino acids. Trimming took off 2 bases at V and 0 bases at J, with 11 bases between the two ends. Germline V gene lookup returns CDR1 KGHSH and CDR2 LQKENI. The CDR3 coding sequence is TGTGCCAGCTCACCAGAACAGGCTAGCTCCTACGAGCAGTACTTC. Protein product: CASSPEQASSYEQYF.

The CDR3 DNA reads as TGTGCCAGCAGGTCAGGGGCCAGGAACACTGAAGCTTTCTTT. Its translation is CASRSGARNTEAFF. The chain combines TRBV6-5 with TRBJ1-1; tentatively, D is TRBD1 (6 bases). Trimming stripped 6 bases from V and 1 base from J, with 12 bases between. CDR1 MNHEY and CDR2 SVGAGI come from the germline V gene. This CDR3 contains 14 residues.

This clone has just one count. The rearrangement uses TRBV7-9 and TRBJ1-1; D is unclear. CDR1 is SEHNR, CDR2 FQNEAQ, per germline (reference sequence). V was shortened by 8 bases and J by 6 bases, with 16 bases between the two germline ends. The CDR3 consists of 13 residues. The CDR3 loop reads CASALGVAAEAFF. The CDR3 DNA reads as TGTGCCAGCGCCCTCGGGGTGGCCGCTGAAGCTTTCTTT.

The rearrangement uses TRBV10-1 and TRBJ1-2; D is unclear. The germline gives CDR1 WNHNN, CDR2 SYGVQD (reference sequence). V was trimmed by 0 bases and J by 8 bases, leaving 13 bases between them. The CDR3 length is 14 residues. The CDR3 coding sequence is TGCGCCAGCAGTGAGTCCGGTCTCGCAGGCGGCTACACCTTC. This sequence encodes CASSESGLAGGYTF.

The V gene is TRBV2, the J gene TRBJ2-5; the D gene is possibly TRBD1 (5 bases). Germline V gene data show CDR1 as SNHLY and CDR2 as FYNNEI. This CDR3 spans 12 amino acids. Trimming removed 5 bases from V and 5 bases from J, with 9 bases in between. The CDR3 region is CASSRGRETQYF. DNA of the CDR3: TGTGCCAGCAGTAGGGGCAGGGAGACCCAGTACTTC.

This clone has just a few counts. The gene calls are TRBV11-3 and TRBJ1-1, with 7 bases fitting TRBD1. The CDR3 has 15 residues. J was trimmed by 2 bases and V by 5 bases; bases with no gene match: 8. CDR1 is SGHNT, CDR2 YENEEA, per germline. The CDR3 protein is CASSPLTGVNTEAFF. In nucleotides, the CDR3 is TGTGCCAGCAGCCCATTAACAGGGGTAAACACTGAAGCTTTCTTT.

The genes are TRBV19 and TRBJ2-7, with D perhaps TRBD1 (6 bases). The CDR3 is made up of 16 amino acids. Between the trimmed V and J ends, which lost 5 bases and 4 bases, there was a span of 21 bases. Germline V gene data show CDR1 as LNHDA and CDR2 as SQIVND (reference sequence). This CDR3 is CASSPWDTLGVYEQYF. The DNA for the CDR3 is TGTGCCAGTAGTCCCTGGGACACGCTGGGTGTGTACGAGCAGTACTTC.

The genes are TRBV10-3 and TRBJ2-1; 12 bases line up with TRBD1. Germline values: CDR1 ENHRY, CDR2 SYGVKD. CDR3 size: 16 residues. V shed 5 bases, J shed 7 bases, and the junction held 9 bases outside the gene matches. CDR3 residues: CAISPPGTGGENEQFF. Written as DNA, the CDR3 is TGTGCCATCAGTCCCCCCGGGACAGGGGGCGAAAATGAGCAGTTCTTC.

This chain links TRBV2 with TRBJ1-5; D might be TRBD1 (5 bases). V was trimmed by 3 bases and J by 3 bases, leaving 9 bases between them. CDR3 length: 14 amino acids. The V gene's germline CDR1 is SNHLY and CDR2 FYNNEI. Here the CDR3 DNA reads TGTGCCAGCAGTGATCTCAGGGACAATCAGCCCCAGCATTTT. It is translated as CASSDLRDNQPQHF.

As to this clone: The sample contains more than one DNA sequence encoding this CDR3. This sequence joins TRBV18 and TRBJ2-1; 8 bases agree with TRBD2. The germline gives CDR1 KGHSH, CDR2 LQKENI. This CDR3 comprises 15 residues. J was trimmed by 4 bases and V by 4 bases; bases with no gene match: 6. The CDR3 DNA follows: TGTGCCAGCTCACTCGCGGGAGGATTATACAATGAGCAGTTCTTC. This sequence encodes CASSLAGGLYNEQFF.